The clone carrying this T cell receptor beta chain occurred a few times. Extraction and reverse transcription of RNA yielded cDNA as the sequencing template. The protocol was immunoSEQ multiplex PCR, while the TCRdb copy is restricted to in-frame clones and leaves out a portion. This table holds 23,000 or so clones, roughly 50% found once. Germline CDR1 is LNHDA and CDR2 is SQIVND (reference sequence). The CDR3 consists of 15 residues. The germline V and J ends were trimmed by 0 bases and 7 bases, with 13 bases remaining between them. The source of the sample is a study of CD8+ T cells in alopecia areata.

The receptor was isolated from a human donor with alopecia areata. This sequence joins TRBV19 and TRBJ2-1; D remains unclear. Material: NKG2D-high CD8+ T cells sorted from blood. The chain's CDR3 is CASSIDRRDLNEQFF. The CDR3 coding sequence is TGTGCCAGTAGTATAGATCGTCGAGACCTGAATGAGCAGTTCTTC.